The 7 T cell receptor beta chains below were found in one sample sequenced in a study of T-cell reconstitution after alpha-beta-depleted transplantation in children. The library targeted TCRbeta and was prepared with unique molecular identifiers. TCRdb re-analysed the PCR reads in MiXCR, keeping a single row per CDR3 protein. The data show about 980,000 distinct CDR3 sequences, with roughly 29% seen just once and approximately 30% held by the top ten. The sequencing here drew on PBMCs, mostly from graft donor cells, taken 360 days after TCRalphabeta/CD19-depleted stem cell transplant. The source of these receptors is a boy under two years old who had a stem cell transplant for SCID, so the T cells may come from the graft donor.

CDR3 sequence (DNA): TGTGCCAGCAGTCAGGGACTAGTGACAGATACGCAGTATTTT. It is translated as CASSQGLVTDTQYF. The chain carries TRBV12-3 or TRBV12-4 and TRBJ2-3, with 8 bases lining up with TRBD2. The CDR3 loop spans 14 amino acids. Trimming removed 5 bases from V and 3 bases from J; junction bases left unmatched: 4.

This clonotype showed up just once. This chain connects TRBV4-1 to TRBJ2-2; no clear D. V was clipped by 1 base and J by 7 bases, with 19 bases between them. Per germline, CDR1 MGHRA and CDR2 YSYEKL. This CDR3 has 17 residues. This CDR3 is CASSQVPAPFSGGELFF. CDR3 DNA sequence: TGCGCCAGCAGCCAAGTTCCTGCCCCCTTTTCAGGCGGGGAGCTGTTTTTT.

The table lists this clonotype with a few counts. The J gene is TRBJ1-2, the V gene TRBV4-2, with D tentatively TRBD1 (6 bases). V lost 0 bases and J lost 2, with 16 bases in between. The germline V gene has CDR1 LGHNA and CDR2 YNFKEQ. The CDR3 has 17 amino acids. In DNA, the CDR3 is TGTGCCAGCAGCCAAGAAACTGGGGGCGTAGGAAACTATGGCTACACCTTC. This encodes CASSQETGGVGNYGYTF.

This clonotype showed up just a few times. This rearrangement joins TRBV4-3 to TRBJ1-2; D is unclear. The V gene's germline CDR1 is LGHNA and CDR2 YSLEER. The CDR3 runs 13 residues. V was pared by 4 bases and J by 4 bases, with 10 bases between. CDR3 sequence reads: CASSPTVGYGYTF. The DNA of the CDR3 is TGCGCCAGCAGCCCAACAGTCGGCTATGGCTACACCTTC.

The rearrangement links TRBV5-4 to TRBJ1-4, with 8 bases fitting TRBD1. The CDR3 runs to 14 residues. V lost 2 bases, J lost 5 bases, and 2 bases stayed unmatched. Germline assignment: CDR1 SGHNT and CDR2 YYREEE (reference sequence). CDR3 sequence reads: CASSFRTGNEKLFF. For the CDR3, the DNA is TGTGCCAGCAGCTTTCGGACAGGGAATGAAAAACTGTTTTTT.

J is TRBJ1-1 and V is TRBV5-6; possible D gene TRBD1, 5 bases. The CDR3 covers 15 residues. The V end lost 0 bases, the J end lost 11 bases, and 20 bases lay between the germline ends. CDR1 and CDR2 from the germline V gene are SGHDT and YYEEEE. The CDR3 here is CASSLGVGLGAAAFF. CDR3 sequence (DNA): TGTGCCAGCAGCTTGGGGGTGGGACTGGGCGCGGCGGCTTTCTTT.

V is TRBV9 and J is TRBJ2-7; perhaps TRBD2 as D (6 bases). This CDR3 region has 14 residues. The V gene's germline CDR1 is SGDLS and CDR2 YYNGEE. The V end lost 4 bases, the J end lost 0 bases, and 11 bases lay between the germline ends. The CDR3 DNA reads TGTGCCAGCAGCCGTGGGGGACTCTCCTACGAGCAGTACTTC. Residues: CASSRGGLSYEQYF.